The 29 T cell receptor beta chains listed next were all sequenced from one sample in a study of cytomegalovirus exposure and HLA in healthy donors. It was with 60 Vbeta and 13 Jbeta primers that the PCR ran. TCRdb's copy holds only in-frame clones and misses some; the assay was immunoSEQ multiplex PCR. The repertoire holds more than 150,000 clones, approximately 81% seen once, with over 2% in the top ten. Material for sequencing was PBMCs. These TCRs come from a woman in her 30s in good health and CMV-seronegative.

V gene TRBV19 combines with J gene TRBJ1-1; D ambiguous. The CDR3 runs 14 residues. Trimming took off 3 bases at V and 4 bases at J, with 12 bases between the two ends. Germline values: CDR1 LNHDA, CDR2 SQIVND (reference sequence). The CDR3 protein is CASSISEGATEAFF. The DNA for the CDR3 is TGTGCCAGTAGTATCTCTGAGGGAGCCACTGAAGCTTTCTTT.

The rearrangement joins TRBV11-2 to TRBJ2-3; 8 bases are a match to TRBD2. CDR1 and CDR2 from the germline V gene are SGHAT and FQNNGV. This CDR3 has 16 amino acids. Germline trimming cut 6 bases from V and 4 bases from J; bases unmatched to any gene: 12. Here the CDR3 reads CASRRPGREGADTQYF. DNA for the CDR3: TGTGCCAGCAGGCGACCAGGACGGGAGGGGGCAGATACGCAGTATTTT.

CDR3 in amino acids: CASSPRGQGDTGELFF. The CDR3 bases are TGTGCCAGCTCACCACGAGGACAGGGGGACACCGGGGAGCTGTTTTTT. The rearrangement links TRBV18 to TRBJ2-2; 10 bases are shared with TRBD1. From germline, CDR1 is KGHSH and CDR2 LQKENI. Losses at the gene ends were 1 base for V and 3 bases for J; bases not matched to a gene: 2. The CDR3 extends over 16 amino acids.

The CDR3: CASRTGSSYNSPLHF. The CDR3 DNA follows: TGTGCCAGCAGGACAGGGAGCTCCTATAATTCACCCCTCCACTTT. The J gene is TRBJ1-6, the V gene TRBV28; 7 nucleotides match TRBD1. J gave up 0 bases and V 6 bases, and 2 bases lay outside the gene matches. CDR3 length: 15 amino acids. Germline CDR1 reads MDHEN; CDR2 reads SYDVKM. The entire variable domain, with the rest obtained from reference TRBV28 and TRBJ1-6, is as follows: DVKVTQSSRYLVKRTGEKVFLECVQDMDHENMFWYRQDPGLGLRLIYFSYDVKMKEKGDIPEGYSVSREKKERFSLILESASTNQTSMYLCASRTGSSYNSPLHFGNGTRLTVT.

This chain uses TRBV20-1 with TRBJ2-7; D might be TRBD2 (6 bases). The CDR3 covers 11 residues. In germline, CDR1 is DFQATT, CDR2 SNEGSKA (reference sequence). The CDR3 DNA is TGCAGGGTGGATAGCGGCTACGAGCAGTACTTC. This codes for CRVDSGYEQYF.

The chain uses TRBV7-2 and TRBJ2-2; 8 nucleotides line up with TRBD1. With 3 bases clipped from V and 1 base from J, the junction kept 4 bases outside the gene matches. The CDR3 runs 16 residues. Germline CDR1 reads SGHTA; CDR2 reads FQGNSA. The CDR3 region has the DNA TGTGCCAGCAGCTTTACCGGGACAGGGAACACCGGGGAGCTGTTTTTT. It encodes CASSFTGTGNTGELFF.

The chain has TRBV6-1 and TRBJ2-1; 8 nucleotides align to TRBD2. CDR1 and CDR2 from the germline V gene are MNHNS and SASEGT. The CDR3 contains 13 residues. Trimming took 5 bases from V and 9 from J; bases not matched to a gene: 6. The CDR3 DNA sequence: TGTGCCAGCAGTCCGGGACTAGAGGTTGAGCAGTTCTTC. Translated: CASSPGLEVEQFF.

The chain links TRBV28 to TRBJ2-1; TRBD2 matches 12 bases. The V gene's germline CDR1 is MDHEN and CDR2 SYDVKM. V lost 4 bases, J lost 7 bases, and 17 bases stayed unmatched. The CDR3 runs to 19 residues. The CDR3 DNA sequence: TGTGCCAGCAGTTCCCCGACTAGCGGGGGCGCCGGGGGTTGGAATGAGCAGTTCTTC. Residues: CASSSPTSGGAGGWNEQFF.

This clone was counted between two and nine times. V is TRBV19 and J is TRBJ1-2; a possible D gene is TRBD1 (5 bases). The length of the CDR3 is 14 residues. With 3 bases removed from V and 7 bases from J, the gap between germline ends came to 15 bases. In germline, CDR1 is LNHDA, CDR2 SQIVND (reference sequence). CDR3 DNA: TGTGCCAGTAGTATTACAGGCACCACAGGTGGCTACACCTTC. Translated: CASSITGTTGGYTF.

About this clone: The identical CDR3 is also encoded by other nucleotide sequences in the sample. The chain carries TRBV27 and TRBJ2-5; tentatively, D is TRBD2 (5 bases). The germline V gene encodes CDR1 MNHEY and CDR2 SMNVEV (reference sequence). This CDR3 region has 13 residues. V was shortened by 5 bases and J by 5 bases, with 12 bases between the two germline ends. The CDR3 protein is CASSGRTGETQYF. In nucleotides, the CDR3 is TGTGCCAGCAGTGGGCGGACTGGGGAGACCCAGTACTTC.

This clone was seen once. V and J are TRBV4-2 and TRBJ2-1, with D perhaps matching TRBD2 (5 bases). The germline gives CDR1 LGHNA, CDR2 YNFKEQ. The V gene lost 5 bases and the J gene lost 9 bases, with 11 bases spanning the gap. CDR3 size: 12 residues. CDR3 sequence (DNA): TGTGCCAGCAGCAAGTCCCGGGGTGAGCAGTTCTTC. Residues: CASSKSRGEQFF.

The chain links TRBV2 to TRBJ1-1; 9 bases line up with TRBD1. J gave up 4 bases and V 4 bases, and 1 base lay outside the gene matches. The CDR3 is 13 residues long. Germline V lookup: CDR1 SNHLY, CDR2 FYNNEI. CDR3 region: CASSGGQGTEAFF. In DNA, the CDR3 is TGTGCCAGCAGTGGGGGACAGGGCACTGAAGCTTTCTTT.

This chain links TRBV7-2 with TRBJ2-4; 10 positions agree with TRBD2. Germline loops: CDR1 SGHTA, CDR2 FQGNSA. The CDR3 covers 16 residues. V lost 3 bases to trimming and J lost 2 bases; unmatched junction nucleotides: 4. The CDR3 bases are TGTGCCAGCAGCTTGACGACTAGCGGGCCCAAAAACATTCAGTACTTC. It encodes CASSLTTSGPKNIQYF.

The CDR3 sequence: CASSLTGYTEAFF. The CDR3 nucleotides read TGTGCCAGCAGCCTGACAGGTTACACTGAAGCTTTCTTT. The V and J genes are TRBV5-4 and TRBJ1-1; weak D call: TRBD1 (6 bases). Trimming pared 4 bases from V and 3 bases from J, leaving 10 bases between. Germline V gene data show CDR1 as SGHNT and CDR2 as YYREEE (reference sequence). This CDR3 is 13 amino acids long.

The gene calls are TRBV7-9 and TRBJ2-2; D might be TRBD1 (7 bases). V gave up 6 bases and J gave up 4 bases, with 18 bases separating them. Germline CDR1 reads SEHNR; CDR2 reads FQNEAQ (reference sequence). The CDR3 spans 16 residues. Written as DNA, the CDR3 is TGTGCCAGCAGTCCCCGGGCAGGGGGGATCACCGGGGAGCTGTTTTTT. Translating gives CASSPRAGGITGELFF.

The J gene is TRBJ1-1, the V gene TRBV4-1; the match to TRBD1 covers 7 bases. Looked up from germline, CDR1 is MGHRA and CDR2 is YSYEKL. The ends lost 4 bases at V and 3 bases at J; junction bases unmatched: 8. The CDR3 contains 15 residues. CDR3 amino acids: CASSLLSGGYTEAFF. CDR3 DNA sequence: TGCGCCAGCAGCCTATTATCAGGGGGATACACTGAAGCTTTCTTT.

The gene calls are TRBV30 and TRBJ1-3; D may be TRBD1 (5 bases). Germline CDR1 is GTSNPN and CDR2 is SVGIG (reference sequence). V was cut by 3 bases and J by 4 bases, with 19 bases left in between. The CDR3 contains 16 residues. The CDR3 sequence is CAWSHGRGTGGNTIYF. The CDR3 coding sequence is TGTGCCTGGAGCCACGGGAGAGGGACCGGCGGAAACACCATATATTTT.

The chain has TRBV19 and TRBJ2-7, with 10 bases aligning to TRBD1. This CDR3 comprises 14 residues. The germline V gene has CDR1 LNHDA and CDR2 SQIVND (reference sequence). The trim removed 6 bases at V and 4 bases at J, leaving 6 bases unmatched. CDR3 loop: CASSRGTGDYEQYF. For the CDR3, the DNA is TGTGCCAGTAGCAGGGGGACAGGGGATTACGAGCAGTACTTC.

The genes are TRBV27 and TRBJ2-3, with 12 bases aligning to TRBD2. The CDR3 is 18 amino acids. Looked up from germline, CDR1 is MNHEY and CDR2 is SMNVEV (reference sequence). Trimming took 4 bases from V and 6 from J; bases not matched to a gene: 14. CDR3 region: CASSSPRLAGGPRDTQYF. In DNA, the CDR3 is TGTGCCAGCAGTTCCCCAAGGCTAGCGGGAGGGCCTCGGGATACGCAGTATTTT.

To note about this clone: A junction boundary mismatches the germline segment, possibly from a read error. The chain uses TRBV7-9 and TRBJ1-3; 9 bases are shared with TRBD1. This CDR3 has 15 amino acids. Germline CDR1 SEHNR, CDR2 FQNEAQ (reference sequence). CDR3 nucleotide sequence: TGTTCCAGCAGCTTAGGACAGGGGTACGGAAACACCATATATTTT. Its translation: CSSSLGQGYGNTIYF.

This chain uses TRBV2 with TRBJ1-2; 9 bases line up with TRBD1. Germline values: CDR1 SNHLY, CDR2 FYNNEI. This CDR3 is built from 16 residues. Losses at the gene ends were 4 bases for V and 3 bases for J; bases not matched to a gene: 9. CDR3: CASSAPRDRDDYGYTF. The CDR3 DNA follows: TGTGCCAGCAGTGCCCCCCGGGACAGGGATGACTATGGCTACACCTTC.

The genes are TRBV18 and TRBJ1-2; D is possibly TRBD1 (6 bases). The germline V gene encodes CDR1 KGHSH and CDR2 LQKENI. V lost 3 bases, J lost 4 bases, and 12 bases lay in between. This CDR3 contains 14 residues. CDR3 loop: CASSPPDRSYGYTF. The DNA of the CDR3 is TGTGCCAGCTCACCGCCGGACAGATCCTATGGCTACACCTTC.

The rearrangement uses TRBV30 and TRBJ2-3; D perhaps matches TRBD2 (5 bases). The germline V gene encodes CDR1 GTSNPN and CDR2 SVGIG (reference sequence). The CDR3 sequence is 13 residues long. V lost 5 bases to trimming and J lost 2 bases, with 11 bases between them. CDR3 in DNA: TGTGCCTGGGCGGGCCCTGACACAGATACGCAGTATTTT. Translation: CAWAGPDTDTQYF.

This clone was recorded once. This chain connects TRBV5-4 to TRBJ2-1, with 11 bases identical to TRBD2. This CDR3 region has 16 residues. Germline trimming cut 0 bases from V and 7 bases from J; bases unmatched to any gene: 6. Germline CDR1 is SGHNT and CDR2 is YYREEE (reference sequence). This CDR3 is CASSLGTSGSLNEQFF. The DNA of the CDR3 is TGTGCCAGCAGCTTGGGCACTAGCGGGAGTCTAAATGAGCAGTTCTTC.

This chain uses TRBV2 with TRBJ2-2, with D maybe TRBD2 (6 bases). Germline assignment: CDR1 SNHLY and CDR2 FYNNEI. V was clipped by 10 bases and J by 0 bases, with 15 bases between them. CDR3 length: 15 amino acids. The chain's CDR3 is CAIIRASANTGELFF. CDR3 DNA sequence: TGTGCCATCATCCGGGCTAGCGCGAACACCGGGGAGCTGTTTTTT. Full variable domain (missing parts from reference TRBV2 and TRBJ2-2): EPEVTQTPSHQVTQMGQEVILRCVPISNHLYFYWYRQILGQKVEFLVSFYNNEISEKSEIFDDQFSVERPDGSNFTLKIRSTKLEDSAMYFCAIIRASANTGELFFGEGSRLTVL.

The chain is built from TRBV7-6 and TRBJ2-2, with 10 bases that match TRBD2. V lost 1 base, J lost 5 bases, and 10 bases stayed unmatched. Germline CDR1 and CDR2: SGHVS and FNYEAQ. The CDR3 is 18 amino acids. DNA of the CDR3: TGTGCCAGCAGCTTAGTAACACTAGCGGGAAGAAGAACCGGGGAGCTGTTTTTT. Translation gives CASSLVTLAGRRTGELFF.

The chain combines TRBV7-2 with TRBJ2-3, with 7 positions matching TRBD2. V shed 0 bases, J shed 2 bases, and the junction held 2 bases outside the gene matches. Germline V CDR1 and CDR2: SGHTA, FQGNSA. The CDR3 consists of 15 residues. DNA of the CDR3: TGTGCCAGCAGCTTAGCGGGACTATCCACAGATACGCAGTATTTT. This gives the protein CASSLAGLSTDTQYF.

This chain joins TRBV30 and TRBJ2-2; D perhaps matches TRBD1 (6 bases). Germline V gives CDR1 GTSNPN, CDR2 SVGIG (reference sequence). V was pared by 3 bases and J by 0 bases, with 14 bases between. This CDR3 spans 16 amino acids. As DNA, the CDR3 is TGTGCCTGGAGAGCTACAGGGTGCCCGAACACCGGGGAGCTGTTTTTT. It yields the protein CAWRATGCPNTGELFF.

The rearrangement uses TRBV11-3 and TRBJ2-3; 8 nucleotides match TRBD2. J gave up 4 bases and V 5 bases, and 5 bases lay outside the gene matches. The CDR3 spans 14 residues. Germline CDR1 SGHNT, CDR2 YENEEA. Written as DNA, the CDR3 is TGTGCCAGCAGCCTAGGACTAGCTTCAGATACGCAGTATTTT. It encodes CASSLGLASDTQYF.